Below, one TCR beta chain is given with its context. This clonotype has a count of ten or more. Its binding antigen is unknown. The input lacks base qualities; no much larger clone sits a single base away. The library was built by means of PCR. Sequencing instrument: Illumina HiSeq 2500. Molecular barcoding was employed in the preparation of TCR libraries, with unique molecular identifiers being used to normalize TCRbeta repertoire quantification. Through fastp at Q25 and MiXCR, TCRdb rebuilt clones from the public reads, retaining in-frame beta chains. Rows with a matching CDR3 protein are joined into one entry that keeps the most common DNA and genes. The sample has hundreds of thousands of distinct CDR3 sequences on record, about an eighth of them singletons. The ten largest clones capture over 2% of the sample. The CDR1 and CDR2 encoded by the germline V gene are SGHVS and FNYEAQ. The CDR3 measures 11 amino acids from cysteine to phenylalanine. The entry retains the CDR3 DNA only, 33 bases that are in frame from base 1. Trimming removed 2 bases from V and 5 bases from J, leaving 2 bases between the germline ends.

Sample treatment or condition, as interpreted from the label and publication: allogeneic hematopoietic cell transplantation with graft depleted of TCRalphabeta T cells and CD19 B cells. The transplant recipients were children given TCRalphabeta/CD19-depleted allogeneic hematopoietic cell grafts. The sample is drawn from a study of T-cell reconstitution after alpha-beta-depleted transplantation in children listed by TCRdb under 2016. The study in broad terms: Using TCR repertoire profiling, the study followed T-cell immune reconstitution in a quantitative way in children after TCRalphabeta/CD19-depleted allogeneic hematopoietic cell transplantation.

Results and caveats for the whole study, not just this receptor: The apparently early recovery of alphabetaT-cell counts about two months after transplant reportedly depended on only several hundred rapidly expanded clones that came from non-depleted graft cells. In some patients, the high TCRbeta diversity seen at day 60 was put down to recipient T cells and intrathymic progenitors that had survived conditioning. Over the following months the frequencies of hyperexpanded clones went down, and after one year T-cell counts and TCRbeta diversity were mostly credited to newly produced T cells.

This material consisted of PBMCs, mostly from graft donor cells, taken 360 days after TCRalphabeta/CD19-depleted stem cell transplant. This clonotype originated in a male patient under 18 who had a stem cell transplant for acute myeloid leukemia, so the T cells may come from the graft donor. Rearrangement joined TRBV7-6 to TRBJ2-3; the D segment cannot be called with confidence. The nucleotides are TGTGCCAGCAGCTTAAAAGATACGCAGTATTTT. It translates to CASSLKDTQYF.